This TCR beta chain was identified during a study of CD8+ T cells in alopecia areata (dated by TCRdb to the late 2010s). About the study as a whole: Treated patients were enrolled in an open-label pilot trial of oral tofacitinib, 5 to 10 mg twice daily, for moderate-to-severe alopecia areata. Tofacitinib was administered for 6 to 18 months, and 6 months of follow-up off drug were then conducted to assess delayed response and recurrence. Disease severity in treated patients was measured with the SALT score, which quantifies the percentage of affected scalp surface area. The study used high-throughput TCRbeta sequencing to examine T cell clonal expansion in alopecia areata, in both the C3H/HeJ mouse model and human patients. In humans, TCRbeta sequencing was performed on scalp tissue and on sorted CD4+ and CD8+ peripheral blood T cells from healthy controls and from patients with patchy or totalis/universalis alopecia areata. Tofacitinib-treated patients had biopsies at baseline and at 4 and 24 weeks of treatment, with a later scalp biopsy in several patients. Clonality in the scalp was compared among normal scalp (n=4), patchy alopecia areata scalp (n=8), and alopecia totalis/universalis scalp (n=8). RNA was extracted with the PAXgene miRNA kit for fixed scalp, the miRNeasy kit for PBMCs, and the RNeasy kit for mouse skin. TCRbeta CDR3 regions were amplified by immunoSEQ multiplex PCR using 35 Vbeta forward and 13 Jbeta reverse primers.

In the case of this clone: The antigen it binds to is not known. No per-base quality is available; no much larger clone lies one base away.

On the study overall, not on this receptor specifically: Many expanded lesional clones were found to persist in scalp and blood during tofacitinib treatment, and relapse after treatment cessation may be partly explained by this persistence. Lesional scalp, especially in alopecia totalis/universalis, showed higher clonality and more expanded CD8+ clones than normal scalp, suggesting antigenic drive. Because the treated cohort was small and had only one nonresponder, larger studies are needed to examine links between baseline CD8+ expansion and response. Shared TCR sequences between patients were less evident than in mice, which may be partly attributable to HLA diversity in the patient population. Unlike mouse skin, where gammadelta T cells dominate, normal human skin contains resident alphabeta T cells that get sequenced too, which complicates analysis of the scalp TCR repertoire. With tofacitinib, both scalp clonality and the number of expanded CD8+ clones among the top 100 scalp clones went down significantly.

Libraries were constructed by the immunoSEQ multiplex PCR assay. RNA was extracted from all samples and reverse transcribed into cDNA, which served as template for TCR sequencing. SuperScript III was used for first-strand cDNA synthesis, primed with a 2:1 mix of oligo-dT and random hexamers. A synthetic immune receptor repertoire was used to assess amplification bias, and residual bias was removed computationally. As for the original processing: After raw reads were preprocessed to remove errors, the CDR3 was defined following IMGT conventions as running from the conserved cysteine to phenylalanine. To get clonality, Shannon entropy was normalized by log2 of the number of productive unique TCRs and the result was subtracted from 1. Whether scalp clones were CD4 or CD8 was inferred by matching scalp TCRbeta sequences against CD4 and CD8 repertoires sorted from blood. TCRdb retrieved this table from immuneACCESS and kept in-frame rearrangements only. Not all clones are present; in checked studies, unresolved V genes account for under half, and no reason is known for the remainder. V, J and clone size were drawn from that table, and D and trimming were deduced from the DNA. Counted in this sample were 90,000 or so clones; around 40% of them appeared once. Together, the top ten hold roughly a sixth of the sample.

CDR1 is given as SGDLS and CDR2 as YYNGEE, both from the germline V gene. Its CDR3 holds 15 amino acids, cysteine through phenylalanine. Of the read, only the CDR3 DNA is kept; its 45 bases are in frame from base 1. Trimming at the junction amounts to 4 bases on V and 7 bases on J, and the germline ends lie 21 bases apart. Interpreted using the paper, the time point label stands for: around 22 weeks on oral tofacitinib. Reading the label with the study, this specimen's treatment or condition is: oral pan-JAK inhibitor, 5-10 mg twice daily. Peripheral blood and lesional scalp punch biopsies were obtained from patients with alopecia areata. After PBMCs were isolated by density centrifugation and stained for CD3, CD4 and CD8, a FACSAria was used to sort CD4+ and CD8+ T cells.

This receptor was taken from a human donor with alopecia areata. Sample: CD8+ T cells sorted from blood, taken at week 24, from a patient treated with tofacitinib. Recombination connected TRBV9 to TRBJ2-7; the D call is possibly TRBD1 or TRBD2, each sharing 7 bases. DNA sequence: TGTGCCAGCAGCCCCAGCGGGGACAGTGGTGAGGAGCAGTACTTC. Its protein reads: CASSPSGDSGEEQYF.